This TCR beta chain was identified during a study of T cell changes during pregnancy in multiple sclerosis. This CDR3 has 17 amino acids. The V gene's germline CDR1 is LNHDA and CDR2 SQIVND (reference sequence). With 6 bases clipped from V and 2 bases from J, the junction kept 11 bases outside the gene matches. This clone was observed once. Some clones are missing from TCRdb's copy, which holds only in-frame ones; the method was immunoSEQ multiplex PCR. The table includes about 58,000 clones, less than 95% detected once. The clonotype comes from a female donor in good health, enrolled as a control in a pregnancy study. The chain employs TRBV19 and TRBJ1-5, with 9 bases fitting TRBD1. The sequencing here drew on CD4+ T cells from peripheral blood mononuclear cells, taken after pregnancy. As DNA, the CDR3 is TGTGCCAGTAGCAGCCTTACAGGGGGCCGGGGCAATCAGCCCCAGCATTTT. Residues: CASSSLTGGRGNQPQHF. The full variable domain, in which reference TRBV19 and TRBJ1-5 provide the parts outside the CDR3, is DGGITQSPKYLFRKEGQNVTLSCEQNLNHDAMYWYRQDPGQGLRLIYYSQIVNDFQKGDIAEGYSVSREKKESFPLTVTSAQKNPTAFYLCASSSLTGGRGNQPQHFGDGTRLSIL.